This T cell receptor beta chain was identified in a study of blood T cell repertoires in COVID-19. Study-level information: In each case, the material was cDNA or gDNA derived from T cells, B-cell-depleted T cells, or PBMCs.

V lost 0 bases to trimming and J lost 1 base, with 6 bases between them. The CDR3 has 15 residues. Germline lookup yields CDR1 LGHDT and CDR2 YNNKEL (reference sequence). The method was immunoSEQ multiplex PCR; TCRdb's version includes in-frame clones alone and lacks a portion of them. The sample carries roughly 24,000 clones, more than 75% recorded once. This receptor was identified in a woman over 75 with acute or convalescent COVID-19. Sequencing was carried out using peripheral blood. The V gene is TRBV3-1 (or the pseudogene TRBV3-2), the J gene TRBJ2-2; D is undetermined. This chain's CDR3 is CASSQDPGNTGELFF. The CDR3 DNA sequence: TGTGCCAGCAGCCAAGATCCGGGGAACACCGGGGAGCTGTTTTTT.